Listed below are T cell receptor beta chains from one sample, sequenced in a study of blood T cells in healthy people across ages. TCRdb recomputed calls from the 5' RACE reads with MiXCR, one row per CDR3 protein. Among 650,000 to 1,000,000 distinct CDR3 sequences listed, 35% to 40% were seen once. The sample taken for sequencing was blood. The receptors were sampled from a man between 18 and 35 years old in good health. The CDR3 runs from the conserved cysteine through the conserved F or W. Each record gives: V gene, J gene, clone size, D gene, CDR3 protein, CDR3 DNA. D genes are given only for firm matches. Clone sizes are given selectively: once, few, many, or a class where the clone is expanded.

>TRBV2|TRBJ2-2|-|-
CASSARARTGELFF
TGTGCCAGCAGTGCCCGGGCACGGACCGGGGAGCTGTTTTTT
>TRBV4-3|TRBJ2-5|many|-
CASSRGISRETQYF
TGCGCCAGCAGCCGGGGCATCTCGAGGGAGACCCAGTACTTC
>TRBV7-8|TRBJ2-7|many|-
CASSLGGAPSMHNEQYF
TGTGCCAGCAGCTTAGGGGGCGCCCCGTCCATGCACAATGAGCAGTACTTC
>TRBV11-2|TRBJ2-3|-|TRBD2
CASSLRLAGGSNTDTQYF
TGTGCCAGCAGCTTAAGACTAGCGGGGGGGTCTAACACAGATACGCAGTATTTT
>TRBV2|TRBJ2-1|few|-
CASRSNYNEQFF
TGTGCCAGCAGGTCGAACTACAATGAGCAGTTCTTC
>TRBV12-5|TRBJ1-1|-|-
CASGFSGPTEAFF
TGTGCTAGTGGTTTTTCAGGGCCCACTGAAGCTTTCTTT
>TRBV29-1|TRBJ2-7|once|TRBD1
CSVSGGTGGSEQYF
TGCAGCGTCTCCGGTGGGACAGGGGGCAGCGAGCAGTACTTC
>TRBV6-1|TRBJ2-3|-|TRBD1
CASSPRTGGLDTDTQYF
TGTGCCAGCAGTCCAAGGACAGGGGGCCTGGACACAGATACGCAGTATTTT
>TRBV4-1|TRBJ1-6|few|-
CASSQGDSRLDLHF
TGCGCCAGCAGCCAAGGTGACAGCCGCCTTGACCTCCACTTT
>TRBV27|TRBJ1-1|once|-
CASSVATENTEAFF
TGTGCCAGCAGTGTAGCGACAGAGAACACTGAAGCTTTCTTT
>TRBV10-2|TRBJ1-1|-|TRBD1
CASRLDRGGVTEAFF
TGCGCCAGCAGACTTGACAGGGGCGGGGTCACTGAAGCTTTCTTT
>TRBV12-3/TRBV12-4|TRBJ2-1|few|TRBD1
CASTPGQPYNEQFF
TGTGCCAGCACCCCGGGACAGCCCTACAATGAGCAGTTCTTC
>TRBV7-2|TRBJ1-4|few|-
CASSRPGQMGEKLFF
TGTGCCAGCAGCCGGCCCGGACAGATGGGGGAAAAACTGTTTTTT
>TRBV29-1|TRBJ1-2|-|-
CSVGGQIANYGYTF
TGCAGCGTTGGGGGACAAATAGCTAACTATGGCTACACCTTC
>TRBV6-2/TRBV6-3|TRBJ2-5|few|-
CASSYSSLDTWYQETQYF
TGTGCCAGCAGTTACTCATCTCTGGACACCTGGTACCAAGAGACCCAGTACTTC
>TRBV29-1|TRBJ2-7|-|-
CSVVLTYEQYF
TGCAGCGTTGTTTTAACCTACGAGCAGTACTTC
>TRBV28|TRBJ2-3|-|TRBD2
CASSNPQLAGATTDAQYF
TGTGCCAGCAGTAACCCCCAACTAGCGGGGGCCACCACAGATGCGCAGTATTTT
>TRBV6-2/TRBV6-3|TRBJ2-3|-|TRBD2
CASSYSGDYRADTQYF
TGTGCCAGCAGTTACTCAGGGGACTACCGCGCAGATACGCAGTATTTT
>TRBV4-1|TRBJ2-3|many|-
CASSQAAPRTDTQYF
TGCGCCAGCAGCCAAGCGGCCCCACGCACAGATACGCAGTATTTT
>TRBV7-2|TRBJ1-1|-|-
CASSTWDTSNTEAFF
TGTGCCAGCAGCACTTGGGACACCTCGAACACTGAAGCTTTCTTT
>TRBV10-3|TRBJ2-3|many|TRBD2
CAIGLAGFTDTQYF
TGTGCCATCGGACTAGCGGGGTTCACAGATACGCAGTATTTT
>TRBV20-1|TRBJ1-4|few|-
CSAAATSWGMRGGLFF
TGCAGTGCTGCGGCGACCTCCTGGGGAATGAGGGGGGGACTGTTTTTT
>TRBV20-1|TRBJ2-2|-|-
CSARGRDSYTGELFF
TGCAGTGCTAGAGGCCGGGACTCTTACACCGGGGAGCTGTTTTTT
>TRBV20-1|TRBJ1-4|many|TRBD1
CSASGGRTNEKLFF
TGCAGTGCTTCAGGGGGCAGAACTAATGAAAAACTGTTTTTT
>TRBV3-1|TRBJ2-3|few|-
CASSHAGSSPDTQYF
TGTGCCAGCAGCCACGCCGGCTCGTCCCCAGATACGCAGTATTTT
>TRBV20-1|TRBJ2-5|once|TRBD2
CSARLAIYNEQYF
TGCAGTGCTCGACTAGCGATATACAATGAGCAGTACTTC
>TRBV27|TRBJ1-2|-|TRBD1
CASSFGTGDDDGYTF
TGTGCCAGCAGTTTTGGGACAGGGGACGATGATGGCTACACCTTC
>TRBV4-3|TRBJ1-2|-|-
CASSHEGAFSPYTF
TGCGCCAGCAGCCATGAAGGGGCGTTCAGTCCCTACACCTTC
>TRBV5-5|TRBJ2-5|many|TRBD2
CASSVGLAGAQETQYF
TGTGCCAGCAGCGTGGGACTAGCGGGAGCTCAAGAGACCCAGTACTTC
>TRBV7-2|TRBJ1-1|few|-
CASSLKGGQTNTEAFF
TGTGCCAGCAGCTTAAAGGGGGGCCAAACGAACACTGAAGCTTTCTTT
>TRBV12-3/TRBV12-4|TRBJ2-3|-|-
CASRLGQALRTDAQYF
TGTGCCAGCAGGCTCGGACAAGCTTTGCGCACAGATGCGCAGTATTTT
>TRBV14|TRBJ2-7|few|-
CASSQDMRHLTYNEQYF
TGTGCCAGCAGCCAAGATATGCGACATTTGACCTACAATGAGCAGTACTTC
>TRBV6-5|TRBJ1-2|once|TRBD1
CASSYSDRTNYGYTF
TGTGCCAGCAGTTACTCGGACAGGACGAACTATGGCTACACCTTC
>TRBV7-2|TRBJ1-6|few|-
CASSLSTGPGPLHF
TGTGCCAGCAGCTTATCAACCGGGCCGGGACCCCTCCACTTT
>TRBV20-1|TRBJ1-2|many|-
CSARITTQNYGYTF
TGCAGTGCTAGAATCACAACACAGAACTATGGCTACACCTTC
>TRBV2|TRBJ1-2|-|TRBD1
CASSGGQGAMDYGYTF
TGTGCCAGCAGTGGGGGACAGGGGGCGATGGACTATGGCTACACCTTC
>TRBV9|TRBJ2-5|-|-
CASSPMAGQETQYF
TGTGCCAGCAGCCCCATGGCGGGCCAAGAGACCCAGTACTTC
>TRBV12-3/TRBV12-4|TRBJ2-5|few|-
CASTPPPAGRRETQYF
TGTGCCAGCACCCCTCCCCCTGCAGGGAGGAGAGAGACCCAGTACTTC
>TRBV29-1|TRBJ2-1|-|TRBD1
CSVVPGTGEVGEQFF
TGCAGCGTTGTCCCCGGAACAGGGGAAGTTGGTGAGCAGTTCTTC
>TRBV12-3/TRBV12-4|TRBJ2-3|-|-
CASSFRTESTQYF
TGTGCCAGCAGTTTCCGGACAGAAAGTACGCAGTATTTT
>TRBV3-1|TRBJ2-7|-|-
CASSERGSYEQYF
TGTGCCAGCAGCGAAAGGGGGTCCTACGAGCAGTACTTC
>TRBV11-1|TRBJ1-4|few|-
CASSLAARMGPEGSANEKLFF
TGTGCCAGCAGCTTAGCGGCCCGAATGGGGCCAGAAGGATCAGCTAATGAAAAACTGTTTTTT
>TRBV13|TRBJ2-1|many|TRBD2
CASSPGLADNEQFF
TGTGCCAGCAGCCCGGGACTAGCGGACAATGAGCAGTTCTTC
>TRBV20-1|TRBJ2-6|-|TRBD2
CSAFPRGGIPFLTF
TGCAGTGCGTTCCCTCGGGGAGGGATTCCCTTCCTGACTTTC
>TRBV10-3|TRBJ2-1|few|TRBD2
CAISEARPSGANEQFF
TGTGCCATCAGTGAAGCCCGTCCTAGCGGGGCCAATGAGCAGTTCTTC
>TRBV5-1|TRBJ1-5|few|-
CASSLGEGSNQPQHF
TGCGCCAGCAGCTTGGGGGAGGGGTCGAATCAGCCCCAGCATTTT
>TRBV4-1|TRBJ2-5|-|-
CASSQDESSEETQYF
TGCGCCAGCAGCCAAGATGAATCATCCGAAGAGACCCAGTACTTC
>TRBV5-1|TRBJ1-6|-|TRBD1
CASSLQSRDRNSPLHF
TGCGCCAGCAGCCTCCAGTCACGGGACAGAAATTCACCCCTCCACTTT
>TRBV7-2|TRBJ2-1|-|TRBD1
CASSLGQGALLYEQFF
TGTGCCAGCAGCTTAGGTCAGGGGGCGCTTTTATATGAGCAGTTCTTC
>TRBV12-3/TRBV12-4|TRBJ2-2|-|-
CASSRDPLGTGELFF
TGTGCCAGCAGCAGGGACCCACTCGGCACCGGGGAGCTGTTTTTT
>TRBV29-1|TRBJ2-5|few|-
CSVDRDQVEIQYF
TGCAGCGTTGATAGGGACCAGGTAGAGATCCAGTACTTC
>TRBV5-6|TRBJ1-5|few|TRBD1
CASSFGTGGLQPQHF
TGTGCCAGCAGCTTCGGGACAGGGGGCTTGCAGCCCCAGCATTTT
>TRBV20-1|TRBJ2-3|-|-
CSARSGDTQYF
TGCAGTGCTAGGAGTGGGGATACGCAGTATTTT
>TRBV10-3|TRBJ1-6|once|-
CATQSGTLGSYNSPLHF
TGTGCCACCCAGTCCGGGACACTGGGCTCCTATAATTCACCCCTCCACTTT
>TRBV6-1|TRBJ2-7|-|-
CASSGQGGHEQYF
TGTGCCAGCAGTGGGCAGGGAGGACACGAGCAGTACTTC
>TRBV9|TRBJ1-2|few|-
CASSAKTGLTF
TGTGCCAGCAGCGCGAAAACAGGCCTCACCTTC
>TRBV2|TRBJ2-7|-|-
CASQDYNEQYF
TGTGCCAGCCAGGATTACAATGAGCAGTACTTC
>TRBV27|TRBJ1-2|many|TRBD1
CASSWGTGYGYTF
TGTGCCAGCAGTTGGGGGACAGGCTATGGCTACACCTTC
>TRBV5-1|TRBJ2-5|-|TRBD1
CASSTTPSDREETQYF
TGCGCCAGCAGCACAACTCCATCCGACAGGGAAGAGACCCAGTACTTC
>TRBV20-1|TRBJ2-7|many|-
CSAAGGVSSIGEQYF
TGCAGTGCGGCAGGGGGGGTCAGCTCTATCGGCGAGCAGTACTTC